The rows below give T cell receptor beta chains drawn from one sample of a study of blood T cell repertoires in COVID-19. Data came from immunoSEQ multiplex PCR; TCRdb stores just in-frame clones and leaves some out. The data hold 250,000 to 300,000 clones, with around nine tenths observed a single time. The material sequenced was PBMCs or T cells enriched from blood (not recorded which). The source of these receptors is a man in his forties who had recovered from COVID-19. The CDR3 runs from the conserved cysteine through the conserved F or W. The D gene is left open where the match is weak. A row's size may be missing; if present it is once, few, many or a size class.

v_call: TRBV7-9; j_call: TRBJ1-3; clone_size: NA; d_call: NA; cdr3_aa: CASSLGGTGTGNTIYF; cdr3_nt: TGTGCCAGCAGCTTAGGGGGAACAGGGACCGGAAACACCATATATTTT
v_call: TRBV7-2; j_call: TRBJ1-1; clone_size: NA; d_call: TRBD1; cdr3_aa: CASSPSTGIRMNTEAFF; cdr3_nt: TGTGCCAGCAGCCCATCGACAGGGATTAGGATGAACACTGAAGCTTTCTTT
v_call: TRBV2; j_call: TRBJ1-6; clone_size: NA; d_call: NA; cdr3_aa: CASSGQVLSSYNSPLHF; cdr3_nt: TGTGCCAGCAGTGGACAGGTCCTGAGCTCCTATAATTCACCCCTCCACTTT
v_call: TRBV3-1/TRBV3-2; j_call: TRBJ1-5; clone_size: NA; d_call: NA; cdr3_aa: CASSRQGSNQPQHF; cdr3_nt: TGTGCCAGCAGCCGCCAGGGTAGCAATCAGCCCCAGCATTTT
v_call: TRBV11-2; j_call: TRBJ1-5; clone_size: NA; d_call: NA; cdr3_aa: CASSYGQSNQPQHF; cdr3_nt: TGTGCCAGCAGCTACGGACAGAGCAATCAGCCCCAGCATTTT
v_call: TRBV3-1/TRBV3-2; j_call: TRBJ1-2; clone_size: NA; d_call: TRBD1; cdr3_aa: CASSLIQGADYGYTF; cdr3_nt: TGTGCCAGCAGCCTTATCCAGGGGGCGGACTATGGCTACACCTTC
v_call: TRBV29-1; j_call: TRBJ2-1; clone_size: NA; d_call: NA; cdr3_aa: CSVEVPSTVGNEQFF; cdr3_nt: TGCAGCGTTGAAGTACCCTCGACAGTAGGAAATGAGCAGTTCTTC
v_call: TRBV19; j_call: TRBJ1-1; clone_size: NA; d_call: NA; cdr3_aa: CASIQTGNTEAFF; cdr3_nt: TGTGCCAGTATCCAGACAGGGAACACTGAAGCTTTCTTT
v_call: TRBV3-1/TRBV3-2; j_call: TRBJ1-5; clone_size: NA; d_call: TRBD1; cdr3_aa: CASSQKQGWVPQHF; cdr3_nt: TGTGCCAGCAGCCAAAAACAGGGGTGGGTGCCCCAGCATTTT
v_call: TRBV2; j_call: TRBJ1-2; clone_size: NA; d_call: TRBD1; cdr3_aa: CASRSLAQGVYGYTF; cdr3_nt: TGTGCCAGCAGGTCCCTTGCTCAGGGGGTCTATGGCTACACCTTC
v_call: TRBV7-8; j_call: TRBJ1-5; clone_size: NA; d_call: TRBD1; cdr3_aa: CASSPRQGASNQPQHF; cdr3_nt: TGTGCCAGCAGCCCACGACAGGGAGCTAGCAATCAGCCCCAGCATTTT
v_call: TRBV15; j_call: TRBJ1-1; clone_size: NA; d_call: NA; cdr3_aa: CATSRVRNTEAFF; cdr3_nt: TGTGCCACCAGCAGAGTTAGGAACACTGAAGCTTTCTTT
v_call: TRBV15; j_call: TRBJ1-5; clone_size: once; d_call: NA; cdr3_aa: CATSRQGRSNQPQHF; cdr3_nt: TGTGCCACCAGCAGACAGGGTAGGAGCAATCAGCCCCAGCATTTT
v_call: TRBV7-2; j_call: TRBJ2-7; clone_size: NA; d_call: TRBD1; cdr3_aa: CASRKPGQGRNEQYF; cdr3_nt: TGTGCCAGCAGAAAACCGGGACAGGGGAGGAACGAGCAGTACTTC
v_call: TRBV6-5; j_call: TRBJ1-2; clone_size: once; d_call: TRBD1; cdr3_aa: CASSRDRTNYGYTF; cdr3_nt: TGTGCCAGCAGTAGGGACAGAACAAACTATGGCTACACCTTC
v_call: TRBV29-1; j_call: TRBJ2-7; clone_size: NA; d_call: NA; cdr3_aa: CSVEGGSGDGEQYF; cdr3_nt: TGCAGCGTTGAAGGTGGGAGCGGAGACGGCGAGCAGTACTTC
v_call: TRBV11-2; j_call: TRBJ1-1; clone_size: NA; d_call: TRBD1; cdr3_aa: CASTEDWTGSTEAFF; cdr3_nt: TGTGCCAGCACCGAGGATTGGACAGGGAGCACTGAAGCTTTCTTT
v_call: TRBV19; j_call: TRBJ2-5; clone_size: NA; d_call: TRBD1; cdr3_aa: CASSPRTGHGETQYF; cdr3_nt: TGTGCCAGTAGTCCAAGGACAGGGCACGGAGAGACCCAGTACTTC
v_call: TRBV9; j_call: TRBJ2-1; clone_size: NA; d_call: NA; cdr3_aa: CASSLTGYPYNEQFF; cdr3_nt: TGTGCCAGCAGCCTCACAGGGTATCCCTACAATGAGCAGTTCTTC
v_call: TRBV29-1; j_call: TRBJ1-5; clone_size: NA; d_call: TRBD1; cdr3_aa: CSVLPGGNQPQHF; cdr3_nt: TGCAGCGTCCTGCCAGGGGGTAATCAGCCCCAGCATTTT
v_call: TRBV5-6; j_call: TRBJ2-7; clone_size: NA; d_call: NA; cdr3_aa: CASSPRRTTIYEQYF; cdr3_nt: TGTGCCAGCAGCCCTCGCCGGACTACTATCTACGAGCAGTACTTC
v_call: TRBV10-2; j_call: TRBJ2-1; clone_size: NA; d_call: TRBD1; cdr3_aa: CASSEQGWGNEQFF; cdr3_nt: TGCGCCAGCAGTGAACAGGGGTGGGGGAATGAGCAGTTCTTC
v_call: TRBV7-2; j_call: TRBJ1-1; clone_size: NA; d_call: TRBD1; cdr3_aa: CASSLVTGANEAFF; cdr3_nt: TGTGCCAGCAGCTTAGTTACAGGGGCTAATGAAGCTTTCTTT
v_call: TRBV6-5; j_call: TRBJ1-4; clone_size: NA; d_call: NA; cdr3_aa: CASSYSNLQREKLFF; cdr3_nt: TGTGCCAGCAGTTACTCGAACCTCCAGCGGGAAAAACTGTTTTTT
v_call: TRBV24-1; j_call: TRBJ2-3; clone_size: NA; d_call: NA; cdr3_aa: CATSLGTDTQYF; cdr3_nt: TGTGCCACCAGTCTCGGGACAGATACGCAGTATTTT
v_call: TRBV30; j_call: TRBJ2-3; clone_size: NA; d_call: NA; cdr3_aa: CAWRLLSTDTQYF; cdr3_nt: TGTGCCTGGAGGCTACTTAGCACAGATACGCAGTATTTT
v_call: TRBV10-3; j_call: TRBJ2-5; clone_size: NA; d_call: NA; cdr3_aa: CATLPGTQETQYF; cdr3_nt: TGTGCCACCCTACCGGGAACCCAAGAGACCCAGTACTTC
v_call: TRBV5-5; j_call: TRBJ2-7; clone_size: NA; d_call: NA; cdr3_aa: CASSSRKGGPPYEQYF; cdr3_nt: TGTGCCAGCAGCTCCCGCAAGGGGGGGCCTCCCTACGAGCAGTACTTC
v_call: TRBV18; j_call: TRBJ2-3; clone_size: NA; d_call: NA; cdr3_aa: CASSPPMLDSEVRTDTQYF; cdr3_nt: TGTGCCAGCTCACCACCCATGCTGGATAGCGAGGTCCGCACAGATACGCAGTATTTT
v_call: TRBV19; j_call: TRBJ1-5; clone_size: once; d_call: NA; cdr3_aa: CATSILGPPNQPQHF; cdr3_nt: TGTGCCACCTCGATTCTTGGGCCTCCAAATCAGCCCCAGCATTTT
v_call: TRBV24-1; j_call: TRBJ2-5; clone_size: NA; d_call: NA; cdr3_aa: CATSDLSLETQYF; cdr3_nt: TGTGCCACCAGTGATTTGTCGTTGGAGACCCAGTACTTC
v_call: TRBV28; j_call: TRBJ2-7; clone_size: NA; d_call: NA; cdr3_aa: CASSLWDSSYEQYF; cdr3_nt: TGTGCCAGCAGTTTATGGGACAGCTCCTACGAGCAGTACTTC
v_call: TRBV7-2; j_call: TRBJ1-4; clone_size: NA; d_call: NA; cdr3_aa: CASSDGQYNEKLFF; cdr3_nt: TGTGCCAGCAGCGATGGACAGTATAATGAAAAACTGTTTTTT
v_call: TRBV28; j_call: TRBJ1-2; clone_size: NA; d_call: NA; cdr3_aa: CASSLAQLYGYTF; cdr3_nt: TGTGCCAGCAGTTTAGCACAGCTCTATGGCTACACCTTC
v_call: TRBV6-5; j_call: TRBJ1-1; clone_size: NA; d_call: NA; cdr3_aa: CASSRANTEAFF; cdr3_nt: TGTGCCAGCAGCAGGGCGAACACTGAAGCTTTCTTT
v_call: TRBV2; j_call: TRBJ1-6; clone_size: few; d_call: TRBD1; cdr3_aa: CASHYPRQGNSPLHF; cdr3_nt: TGTGCCAGCCACTACCCTAGACAGGGGAATTCACCCCTCCACTTT
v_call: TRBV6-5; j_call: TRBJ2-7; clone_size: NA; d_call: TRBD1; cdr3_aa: CASSYGQGGYEQYF; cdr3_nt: TGTGCCAGCAGTTATGGACAGGGGGGCTACGAGCAGTACTTC
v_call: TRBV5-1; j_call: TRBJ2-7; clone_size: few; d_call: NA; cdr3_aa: CASSPGRGYEQYF; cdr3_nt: TGCGCCAGCAGCCCGGGGCGGGGCTACGAGCAGTACTTC
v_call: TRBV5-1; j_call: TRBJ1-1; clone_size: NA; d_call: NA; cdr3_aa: CASSLGRVGYTEAFF; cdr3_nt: TGCGCCAGCAGCTTGGGCAGGGTGGGGTACACTGAAGCTTTCTTT
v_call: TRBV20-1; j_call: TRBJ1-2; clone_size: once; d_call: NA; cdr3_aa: CSASPGDYGYTF; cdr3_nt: TGCAGTGCTAGTCCAGGGGACTATGGCTACACCTTC
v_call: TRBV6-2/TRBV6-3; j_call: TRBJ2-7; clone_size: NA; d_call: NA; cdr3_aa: CASSSHDRTYEQYF; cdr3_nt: TGTGCCAGCAGCTCGCATGACAGAACCTACGAGCAGTACTTC
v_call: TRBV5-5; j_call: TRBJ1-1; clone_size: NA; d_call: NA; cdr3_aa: CASSLPDMNTEAFF; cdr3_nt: TGTGCCAGCAGCTTACCTGACATGAACACTGAAGCTTTCTTT
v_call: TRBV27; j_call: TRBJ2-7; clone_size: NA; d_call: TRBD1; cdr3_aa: CASSSGQGRSYEQYF; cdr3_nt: TGTGCCAGCAGTTCTGGACAGGGTAGGTCCTACGAGCAGTACTTC
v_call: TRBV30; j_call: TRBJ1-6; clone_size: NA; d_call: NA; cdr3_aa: CAWSEQGNSPLHF; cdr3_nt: TGTGCCTGGAGTGAACAGGGCAACTCACCCCTCCACTTT
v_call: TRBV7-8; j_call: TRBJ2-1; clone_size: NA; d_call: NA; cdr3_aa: CASSQGAGKHTTYNEQFF; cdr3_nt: TGTGCCAGCAGCCAAGGAGCAGGGAAACACACTACCTACAATGAGCAGTTCTTC
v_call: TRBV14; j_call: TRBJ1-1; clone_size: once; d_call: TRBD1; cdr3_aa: CASSSGQGGTEAFF; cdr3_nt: TGTGCCAGCAGCTCGGGACAGGGAGGCACTGAAGCTTTCTTT
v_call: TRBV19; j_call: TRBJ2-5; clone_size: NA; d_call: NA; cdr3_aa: CASTRGPQETQYF; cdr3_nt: TGTGCCAGTACCAGGGGACCTCAAGAGACCCAGTACTTC
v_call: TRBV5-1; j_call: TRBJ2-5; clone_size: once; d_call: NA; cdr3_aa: CASRHYRAAEYQETQYF; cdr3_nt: TGCGCCAGCAGGCATTACAGGGCAGCGGAGTACCAAGAGACCCAGTACTTC
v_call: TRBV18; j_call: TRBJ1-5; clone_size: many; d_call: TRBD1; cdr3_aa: CASSPGETGGGQPQHF; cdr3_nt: TGTGCCAGCTCCCCGGGCGAGACAGGGGGCGGGCAGCCCCAGCATTTT
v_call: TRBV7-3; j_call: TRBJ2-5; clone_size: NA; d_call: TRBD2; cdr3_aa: CASRAGLAEVETQYF; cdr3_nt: TGTGCCAGCAGGGCGGGACTAGCCGAGGTAGAGACCCAGTACTTC
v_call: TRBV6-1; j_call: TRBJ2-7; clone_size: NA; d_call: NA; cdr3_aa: CASSEARGARWEQYF; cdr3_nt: TGTGCCAGCAGTGAAGCGCGCGGGGCTCGGTGGGAGCAGTACTTC
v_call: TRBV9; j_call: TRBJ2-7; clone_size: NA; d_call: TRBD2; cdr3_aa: CASSVAGLATMYEQYF; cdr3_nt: TGTGCCAGCAGCGTAGCGGGACTAGCGACTATGTACGAGCAGTACTTC
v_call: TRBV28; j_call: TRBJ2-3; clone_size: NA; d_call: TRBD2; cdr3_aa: CASSTSGWADTQYF; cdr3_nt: TGTGCCAGCAGCACTAGCGGGTGGGCAGATACGCAGTATTTT
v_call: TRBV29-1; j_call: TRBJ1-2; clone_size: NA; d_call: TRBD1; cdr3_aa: CSVGSWTGSGYTF; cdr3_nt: TGCAGCGTTGGAAGTTGGACAGGGAGCGGCTACACCTTC
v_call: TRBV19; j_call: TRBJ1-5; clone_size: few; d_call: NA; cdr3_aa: CASSLFLGPQPQHF; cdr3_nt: TGTGCCAGTAGTTTATTTTTGGGGCCTCAGCCCCAGCATTTT
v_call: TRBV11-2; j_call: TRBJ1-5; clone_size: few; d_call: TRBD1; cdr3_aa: CASSLQGASQPQHF; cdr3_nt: TGTGCCAGCAGCTTACAGGGGGCAAGTCAGCCCCAGCATTTT
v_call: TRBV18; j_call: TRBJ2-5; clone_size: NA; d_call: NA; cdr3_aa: CASSPEFWETQYF; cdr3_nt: TGTGCCAGCTCACCAGAGTTCTGGGAGACCCAGTACTTC
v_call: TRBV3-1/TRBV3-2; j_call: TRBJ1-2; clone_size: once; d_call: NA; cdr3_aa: CASSQALDINYGYTF; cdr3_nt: TGTGCCAGCAGCCAAGCCCTCGACATAAACTATGGCTACACCTTC
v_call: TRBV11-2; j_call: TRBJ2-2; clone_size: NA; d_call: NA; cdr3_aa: CASSLAPSSTGELFF; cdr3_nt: TGTGCCAGCAGCTTAGCTCCCTCGAGCACCGGGGAGCTGTTTTTT